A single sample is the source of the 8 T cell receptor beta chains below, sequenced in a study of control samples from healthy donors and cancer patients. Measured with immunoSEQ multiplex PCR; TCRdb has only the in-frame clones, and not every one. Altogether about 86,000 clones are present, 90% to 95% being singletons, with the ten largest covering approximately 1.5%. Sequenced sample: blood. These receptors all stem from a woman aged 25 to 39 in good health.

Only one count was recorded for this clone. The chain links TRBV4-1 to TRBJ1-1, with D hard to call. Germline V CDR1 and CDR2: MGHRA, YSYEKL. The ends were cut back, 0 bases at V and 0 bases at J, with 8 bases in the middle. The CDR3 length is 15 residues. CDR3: CASSQELRMNTEAFF. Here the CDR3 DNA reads TGCGCCAGCAGCCAAGAATTACGGATGAACACTGAAGCTTTCTTT.

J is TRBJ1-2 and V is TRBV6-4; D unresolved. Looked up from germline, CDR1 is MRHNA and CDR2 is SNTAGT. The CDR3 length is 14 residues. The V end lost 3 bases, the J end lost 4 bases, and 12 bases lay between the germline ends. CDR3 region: CASSDFDGFYGYTF. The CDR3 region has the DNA TGTGCCAGCAGTGATTTCGACGGATTCTATGGCTACACCTTC.

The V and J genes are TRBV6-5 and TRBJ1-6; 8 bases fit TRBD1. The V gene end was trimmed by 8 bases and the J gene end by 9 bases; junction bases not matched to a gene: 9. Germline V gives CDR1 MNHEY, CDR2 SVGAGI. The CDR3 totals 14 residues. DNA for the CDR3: TGTGCCAGCCGGGGCAGGGGGCAAGGTTCACCCCTCCACTTT. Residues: CASRGRGQGSPLHF.

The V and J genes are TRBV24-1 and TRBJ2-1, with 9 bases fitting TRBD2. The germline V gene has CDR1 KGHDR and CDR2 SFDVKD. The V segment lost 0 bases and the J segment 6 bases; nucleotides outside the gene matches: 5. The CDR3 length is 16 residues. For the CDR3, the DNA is TGTGCCACCAGTGATTTGGGCCTAGCGGGAATCAATGAGCAGTTCTTC. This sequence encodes CATSDLGLAGINEQFF.

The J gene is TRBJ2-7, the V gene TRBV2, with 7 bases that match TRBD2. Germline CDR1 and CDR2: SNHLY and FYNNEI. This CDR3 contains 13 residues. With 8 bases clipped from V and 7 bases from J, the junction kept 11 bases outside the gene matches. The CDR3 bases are TGTGCCAGCTCCAGGGAGGGCCCTCGGGAGCAGTACTTC. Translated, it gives CASSREGPREQYF.

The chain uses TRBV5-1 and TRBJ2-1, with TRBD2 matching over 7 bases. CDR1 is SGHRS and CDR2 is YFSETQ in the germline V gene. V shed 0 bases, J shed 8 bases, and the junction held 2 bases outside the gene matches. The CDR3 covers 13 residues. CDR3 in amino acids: CASSLGTSDEQFF. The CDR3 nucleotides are TGCGCCAGCAGCTTGGGTACTAGCGATGAGCAGTTCTTC.

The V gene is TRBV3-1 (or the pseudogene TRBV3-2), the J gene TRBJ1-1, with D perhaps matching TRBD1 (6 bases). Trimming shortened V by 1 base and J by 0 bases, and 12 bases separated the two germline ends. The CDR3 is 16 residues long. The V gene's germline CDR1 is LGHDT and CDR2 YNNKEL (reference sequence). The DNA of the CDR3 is TGTGCCAGCAGCCAAGGACAGGTCGCGATGAACACTGAAGCTTTCTTT. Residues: CASSQGQVAMNTEAFF.

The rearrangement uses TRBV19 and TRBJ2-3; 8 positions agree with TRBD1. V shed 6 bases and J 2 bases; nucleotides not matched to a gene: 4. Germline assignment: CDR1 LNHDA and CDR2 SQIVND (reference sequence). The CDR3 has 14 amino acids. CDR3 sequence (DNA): TGTGCCAGTAGCCGGACAGGGTACACAGATACGCAGTATTTT. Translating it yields CASSRTGYTDTQYF.